This T cell receptor (beta chain) was captured in a study of blood T cell repertoires in COVID-19. The protocol was immunoSEQ multiplex PCR, while the TCRdb copy is restricted to in-frame clones and leaves out a portion. The table has fewer than 450,000 clones, approximately 85% seen once. In germline, CDR1 is MGHRA, CDR2 YSYEKL. This CDR3 has 15 amino acids. The V gene end was trimmed by 5 bases and the J gene end by 6 bases; junction bases not matched to a gene: 8. Sequences were obtained from PBMCs or T cells enriched from blood (not recorded which). The sequence came from a woman in her thirties or forties with acute COVID-19. This chain links TRBV4-1 with TRBJ2-1, with 9 bases lining up with TRBD2. The CDR3 loop is CASSSPGLAINEQFF. The CDR3 nucleotides are TGCGCCAGCAGCTCACCGGGACTAGCTATCAATGAGCAGTTCTTC.